This T cell receptor (beta chain) stems from a study of OX40 agonist ivuxolimab in advanced cancers. Whole-study context: Aged about 20 to 85 with a mean of roughly 63 years, they were approximately 79% male.

Germline-derived CDR1 and CDR2 are SGHTS and YDEGEE. The CDR3 has 17 residues. The junction had 10 bases not matched to a gene; V was cut back by 0 bases and J by 2 bases. This clone was detected a few times. The assay was immunoSEQ multiplex PCR, and TCRdb's table has in-frame clones only and misses some. The table lists around 45,000 clones, 75% to 90% of them singletons. This chain connects TRBV5-8 to TRBJ1-1, with 7 bases that match TRBD1. The sequence was collected from an adult with an advanced solid tumor such as melanoma, head and neck, liver or kidney cancer. The starting material was CD4+ or CD8+ T cells sorted from blood, obtained in a trial of the OX40 agonist ivuxolimab. The CDR3 spells CASSLGTLTGINTEAFF. The CDR3 DNA is TGTGCCAGCAGCTTGGGGACTCTGACAGGGATTAACACTGAAGCTTTCTTT.